This TCR beta chain comes out of a study of PD-1 blockade in classical Hodgkin lymphoma (dated by TCRdb to 2019 to 2021). For the wider study: Nivolumab dosing was 3 mg/kg intravenously every 2 weeks, continuing until either disease progression or unacceptable toxicity. To define a peripheral blood immune signature of response to PD-1 blockade in classical Hodgkin lymphoma, the study combined TCR beta sequencing with CyTOF.

As to this clone: It has no known antigen specificity. No quality values exist for individual bases; no much larger clone is one base distant.

The Qiagen DNeasy kit was used to extract genomic DNA from unsorted PBMCs and from the negatively selected CD4+ and CD8+ fractions. TCR beta CDR3 regions were subjected to amplification by immunoSEQ multiplex PCR with primers that anneal to V and J segments. Amplification bias was minimized using a synthetic immune receptor repertoire, and residual bias was removed computationally after sequencing. Per the source publication's procedure: Custom Python scripts were used to quantify repertoire diversity as the Shannon entropy index. The unsorted, CD4+ and CD8+ repertoires were each analyzed separately, with the exception of combined analyses, where CD4+ and CD8+ sequences were merged in silico. Clonal expansion was defined as a frequency increase of at least 2-fold after treatment compared with C1D1, and clones undetected at baseline were assigned a pseudocount of 0.5. Singleton clones were defined as clones with 0 or 1 copy at C1D1, and non-singleton clones were defined as clones with 2 or more copies. By matching protein sequences in sorted samples from the same patient, clones expanded in unsorted samples were annotated as CD4+, CD8+ or unknown. Wilcoxon tests on paired samples were used to test changes in diversity from C1D1 to C4D1. The clones in this table, taken by TCRdb from immuneACCESS, are in-frame only. Not every clone is retained; where verified, under half of the shortfall comes from an unresolved V gene, and the cause of the rest is unknown. V and J calls and clone size are given by that table; D and trimming were obtained from the DNA. The sample table records more than 25,000 clones; about four fifths of these occur just once. The top ten clones comprise over 0.6% of the sample.

The sample's time point label is to be understood as: cycle 4 day 1 (C4D1), after about 6 weeks of nivolumab. Every trial patient had relapsed after autologous stem cell transplantation, and cohorts A, B and C differed in prior brentuximab vedotin exposure. CD4+ T cells were purified from thawed PBMCs by magnetic negative selection with a Miltenyi CD4+ T cell isolation kit. A total of roughly 60 patients with relapsed/refractory classical Hodgkin lymphoma made up the trial cohort, and each patient's best overall response was complete response, partial response or progressive disease. Single-agent nivolumab was administered to trial patients in the multi-cohort phase II CheckMate 205 trial. An independent review committee assessed best overall response by applying the 2007 International Working Group response criteria. Trial PBMCs were collected immediately before nivolumab initiation (C1D1) and during therapy at cycle 2 day 1 and cycle 4 day 1. After peripheral blood was drawn into 8 mL Vacutainer Cell Preparation Tubes, PBMCs were isolated by centrifugation and then cryopreserved. Purified CD4+ and CD8+ fractions were prepared only for cases with an additional available PBMC sample. On LS columns in a quadroMACS separator, the magnetically labelled cells were depleted, and the flow-through was collected as the purified fraction.

Summary of the overall study and its limitations: Baseline TCR diversity was reported as lower in newly diagnosed patients than in healthy donors, and lower still in relapsed/refractory patients. Only a single clinical trial cohort was studied, and what caused the repertoire differences, possibly disease activity or prior therapy, remained undefined. Lower diversity was seen in patients whose nivolumab began less than 1 year after ASCT, and these patients were left out of later analyses so that immune reconstitution would not confound the results. Trial patients achieving complete response had baseline diversity similar to newly diagnosed patients, whereas partial responders and progressors had significantly lower diversity. CD4+ but not CD8+ TCR diversity rose significantly by C4D1 (p=0.0027 vs p=0.16), most apparent in complete responders (p=0.02).

From cysteine to phenylalanine, the CDR3 is 13 amino acids long. Only CDR3 DNA remains: 39 bases, in frame from the first base. V drops 4 bases and J drops 5 bases, leaving 8 bases in between. In the germline V gene, CDR1 corresponds to KGHSH and CDR2 to LQKENI. The sequence derives from a human donor with classical Hodgkin lymphoma. The sequence joins TRBV18 to TRBJ2-2, with no D gene named confidently. The starting material was CD4+ T cells from blood, obtained before the fourth cycle of nivolumab. The CDR3 in this case is CASSLKETGELFF. The sequenced DNA is TGTGCCAGCTCACTGAAAGAGACCGGGGAGCTGTTTTTT.